These 16 T cell receptor beta chains were sequenced from one sample in a study of brain T cells in children with intractable seizures. Sequenced by immunoSEQ multiplex PCR; TCRdb stores in-frame clones only, minus some. The sample holds 340,000 or so clones, 93% seen once. As to time point: blood from clinic visit 5 months post-surgery; TSC patient then seizure free. Source: peripheral blood, taken 5 to 6 months after surgery. The receptors here all came from a boy less than two years old with tuberous sclerosis and intractable seizures.

The chain combines TRBV7-9 with TRBJ1-4; 7 bases agree with TRBD1. The V and J ends lost 4 bases and 6 bases, in that order; junction bases with no gene match: 11. The germline V gene encodes CDR1 SEHNR and CDR2 FQNEAQ (reference sequence). The CDR3 is 16 amino acids. This CDR3 is CASSSTLQGEDEKLFF. CDR3 coding DNA: TGTGCCAGCAGCTCCACCCTGCAGGGGGAAGATGAAAAACTGTTTTTT.

This rearrangement joins TRBV6-5 to TRBJ2-6; D remains ambiguous. This CDR3 spans 14 amino acids. Germline V CDR1 and CDR2: MNHEY, SVGAGI. The V end lost 8 bases, the J end lost 0 bases, and 8 bases lay between the germline ends. The CDR3 coding sequence is TGTGCCAGCTTCAGCTACTCTGGGGCCAACGTCCTGACTTTC. Amino acid sequence: CASFSYSGANVLTF.

This chain joins TRBV19 and TRBJ1-1; no definite D call. The CDR3 spans 13 residues. Germline CDR1 and CDR2: LNHDA and SQIVND (reference sequence). V shed 1 base and J shed 1 base, with 4 bases lying between them. CDR3 DNA: TGTGCCAGTAGTATAGGACCGAACACTGAAGCTTTCTTT. Protein sequence: CASSIGPNTEAFF.

The chain's CDR3 is CASSELADTQYF. In DNA, the CDR3 is TGTGCCAGCAGCGAGTTGGCAGATACGCAGTATTTT. The chain combines TRBV7-9 with TRBJ2-3; no firm D call. The germline V gene encodes CDR1 SEHNR and CDR2 FQNEAQ (reference sequence). This CDR3 is built from 12 residues. V gave up 5 bases and J gave up 4 bases, with 7 bases separating them.

The rearrangement links TRBV24-1 to TRBJ1-5; D is perhaps TRBD1 (5 bases). Trimming shortened V by 4 bases and J by 7 bases, and 16 bases separated the two germline ends. This CDR3 contains 15 residues. From germline, CDR1 is KGHDR and CDR2 SFDVKD. CDR3 in amino acids: CATSDQTSGGQPQHF. The CDR3 coding sequence is TGTGCCACCAGTGACCAAACCTCGGGGGGACAGCCCCAGCATTTT.

The chain joins TRBV27 to TRBJ2-7, with TRBD1 matching over 9 bases. V was pared by 8 bases and J by 8 bases, with 7 bases of the junction left unmatched. Germline V gene data show CDR1 as MNHEY and CDR2 as SMNVEV (reference sequence). The CDR3 length is 12 residues. CDR3 region: CASGRGQGQQYF. CDR3 nucleotide sequence: TGTGCCAGCGGTAGGGGACAGGGTCAGCAGTACTTC.

The V and J genes are TRBV2 and TRBJ1-3; 7 positions match TRBD1. Trimming cost V 3 bases and J 1 base; bases outside gene matches: 0. The CDR3 consists of 14 residues. CDR1 is SNHLY and CDR2 is FYNNEI in the germline V gene. CDR3 residues: CASSETGSGNTIYF. Written as DNA, the CDR3 is TGTGCCAGCAGTGAGACAGGGTCTGGAAACACCATATATTTT.

This clone was recorded once. CDR3 loop: CASWGAGAFQETQYF. CDR3 bases: TGTGCCAGCTGGGGGGCGGGGGCCTTCCAAGAGACCCAGTACTTC. This chain links TRBV6-6 with TRBJ2-5; D might be TRBD2 (7 bases). Germline V gene lookup returns CDR1 MNHNY and CDR2 SVGAGI (reference sequence). V dropped 8 bases and J dropped 1 base, with 17 bases sitting between them. The CDR3 runs to 15 residues.

The chain links TRBV24-1 to TRBJ1-3, with D unresolved. The CDR3 loop spans 12 amino acids. V dropped 2 bases and J dropped 6 bases, with 4 bases sitting between them. Germline loops: CDR1 KGHDR, CDR2 SFDVKD. CDR3 sequence reads: CATSDSLNTIYF. As DNA, the CDR3 is TGTGCCACCAGTGATTCTTTAAACACCATATATTTT.

The CDR3 reads CASSATGTNGHGYTF. CDR3 DNA sequence: TGTGCCAGTAGTGCAACCGGGACAAATGGCCATGGCTACACCTTC. The chain carries TRBV19 and TRBJ1-2, with D tentatively TRBD1 (6 bases). The germline V and J ends were trimmed by 5 bases and 6 bases, with 19 bases remaining between them. The CDR3 is 15 amino acids. Germline V gene data show CDR1 as LNHDA and CDR2 as SQIVND (reference sequence).

The chain joins TRBV13 to TRBJ2-7; 10 bases are a match to TRBD2. The V gene's germline CDR1 is PRHDT and CDR2 FYEKMQ (reference sequence). Trimming removed 1 base from V and 2 bases from J; junction bases left unmatched: 5. The CDR3 sequence is 16 residues long. The CDR3 spells CASSLVASGGTYEQYF. The CDR3 DNA reads as TGTGCCAGCAGCTTAGTGGCTAGCGGGGGTACCTACGAGCAGTACTTC. The full variable domain, completed using reference TRBV13 and TRBJ2-7, is AAGVIQSPRHLIKEKRETATLKCYPIPRHDTVYWYQQGPGQDPQFLISFYEKMQSDKGSIPDRFSAQQFSDYHSELNMSSLELGDSALYFCASSLVASGGTYEQYFGPGTRLTVT.

The V call is TRBV6-6, the J call TRBJ2-3, with 8 bases matching TRBD2. Germline V CDR1 and CDR2: MNHNY, SVGAGI (reference sequence). Trimming cost V 6 bases and J 0 bases; bases outside gene matches: 5. This CDR3 comprises 15 residues. CDR3 amino acids: CASRDSGASTDTQYF. The CDR3 DNA sequence: TGTGCCAGCAGGGATAGCGGGGCTAGCACAGATACGCAGTATTTT.

The chain joins TRBV5-1 to TRBJ2-5, with D uncertain. The V end lost 0 bases, the J end lost 7 bases, and 7 bases lay between the germline ends. Germline V gene sequence: CDR1 SGHRS, CDR2 YFSETQ. The CDR3 is 12 amino acids. CDR3 amino acids: CASSLGAGTQYF. The CDR3 DNA reads TGCGCCAGCAGCTTGGGGGCCGGGACCCAGTACTTC.

Turning to this clone: Other DNA sequences in this sample translate to the same CDR3. The chain couples TRBV7-9 to TRBJ1-5; the match to TRBD1 covers 7 bases. The CDR3 consists of 12 residues. The germline gives CDR1 SEHNR, CDR2 FQNEAQ (reference sequence). V lost 1 base and J lost 11; bases outside the gene matches: 2. CDR3 in amino acids: CASSLVGQAQHF. CDR3 sequence (DNA): TGTGCCAGCAGCTTAGTTGGACAGGCCCAGCATTTT. Full variable domain (outside the CDR3, taken from reference TRBV7-9 and TRBJ1-5): DTGVSQNPRHKITKRGQNVTFRCDPISEHNRLYWYRQTLGQGPEFLTYFQNEAQLEKSRLLSDRFSAERPKGSFSTLEIQRTEQGDSAMYLCASSLVGQAQHFGDGTRLSIL.

The chain joins TRBV6-6 to TRBJ2-3; 11 bases are shared with TRBD2. Germline CDR1 and CDR2: MNHNY and SVGAGI (reference sequence). The CDR3 has 16 residues. V dropped 7 bases and J dropped 5; count of bases not matched to a gene: 11. This CDR3 reads CASTPGSGLAGDTQYF. In DNA form, the CDR3 reads TGTGCCAGCACCCCTGGATCCGGACTAGCGGGAGATACGCAGTATTTT.

The chain combines TRBV12-3 or TRBV12-4 with TRBJ2-7; D not certain. This CDR3 contains 13 residues. V lost 2 bases to trimming and J lost 3 bases, with 8 bases between them. This CDR3 reads CASSLNPGYEQYF. CDR3 in DNA: TGTGCCAGCAGTTTAAACCCCGGCTACGAGCAGTACTTC.